The 6 T cell receptor beta chains reported below all come from one sample, sequenced in a study of T cell changes during pregnancy in multiple sclerosis. Assay used: immunoSEQ multiplex PCR; TCRdb lists only in-frame clones, some missing. The table records fewer than 90,000 clones, 85% to 95% of them present only once. This specimen was peripheral blood, taken in the first trimester of pregnancy. The receptors were sampled from a female donor with multiple sclerosis, enrolled in a pregnancy study.

The rearrangement joins TRBV14 to TRBJ2-3; D is undetermined. Trimming removed 0 bases from V and 0 bases from J, with 10 bases in between. From germline, CDR1 is SGHDN and CDR2 FVKESK. The CDR3 runs to 16 residues. CDR3 DNA sequence: TGTGCCAGCAGCCAAGAGTGGAGCACTAGCACAGATACGCAGTATTTT. It is translated as CASSQEWSTSTDTQYF.

This clone was observed once. The chain joins TRBV6-4 to TRBJ2-5; 9 nucleotides agree with TRBD1. The V gene end was trimmed by 3 bases and the J gene end by 5 bases; junction bases not matched to a gene: 7. Germline CDR1 is MRHNA and CDR2 is SNTAGT. The CDR3 contains 15 residues. CDR3 in DNA: TGTGCCAGCAGTGAACCCGGGACAGGGAGGGAGACCCAGTACTTC. It is translated as CASSEPGTGRETQYF.

The chain couples TRBV29-1 to TRBJ1-1; 7 nucleotides agree with TRBD1. The CDR3 runs to 12 residues. Germline CDR1 reads SQVTM; CDR2 reads ANQGSEA. V trimming: 6 bases; J trimming: 4 bases; junction bases outside the gene matches: 5. The CDR3, as DNA: TGCAGCGTCCGATCAGGGGGCACTGAAGCTTTCTTT. Protein product: CSVRSGGTEAFF.

V usage is TRBV14 and J usage is TRBJ2-3; no definite D call. Germline V gives CDR1 SGHDN, CDR2 FVKESK. The V and J ends lost 4 bases and 3 bases respectively, with 8 bases between them. The CDR3 loop spans 13 amino acids. CDR3 in DNA: TGTGCCAGCAGCCCCGGTAATACAGATACGCAGTATTTT. This sequence encodes CASSPGNTDTQYF.

The rearrangement uses TRBV15 and TRBJ1-1; 7 bases line up with TRBD1. Germline V gives CDR1 LNHNV, CDR2 YYDKDF (reference sequence). V lost 0 bases to trimming and J lost 7 bases; unmatched junction nucleotides: 2. The CDR3 is made up of 13 amino acids. The CDR3, as DNA: TGTGCCACCAGCAGAGATGCAGGGGGTGAAGCTTTCTTT. Its translation: CATSRDAGGEAFF. The full variable domain, with the rest looked up from reference TRBV15 and TRBJ1-1, is DAMVIQNPRYQVTQFGKPVTLSCSQTLNHNVMYWYQQKSSQAPKLLFHYYDKDFNNEADTPDNFQSRRPNTSFCFLDIRSPGLGDTAMYLCATSRDAGGEAFFGQGTRLTVV.

The CDR3 DNA reads as TGTGCCAGCAGTGTCGGGCAGGGGCAGAGTGAAAAACTGTTTTTT. This encodes CASSVGQGQSEKLFF. The chain has TRBV2 and TRBJ1-4, with D possibly matching TRBD1 (6 bases). Germline V gene data show CDR1 as SNHLY and CDR2 as FYNNEI. The V end was cut by 4 bases, the J end by 7 bases, with 16 bases between. The CDR3 runs 15 residues. The variable domain in full, completed from reference TRBV2 and TRBJ1-4, reads EPEVTQTPSHQVTQMGQEVILRCVPISNHLYFYWYRQILGQKVEFLVSFYNNEISEKSEIFDDQFSVERPDGSNFTLKIRSTKLEDSAMYFCASSVGQGQSEKLFFGSGTQLSVL.